The clone carrying this T cell receptor beta chain was seen a handful of times. The length of the CDR3 is 8 residues. The data are from a study of patients and donors after allogeneic stem cell transplantation. TCRdb re-called the RT-PCR reads with MiXCR, one entry per CDR3 protein. The top ten clones hold just over 7% of a sample with hundreds of thousands of distinct CDR3 sequences, about a sixth of them seen once. The chain has TRBV1 and TRBJ1-1. TRBV1 is a listed pseudogene. Source material: blood, either unsorted or a sorted T cell fraction (not recorded which). This TCR came from a human donor who was either an allogeneic HSCT recipient or a stem cell or donor lymphocyte infusion donor (not recorded which). It is not recorded whose cells these are; they may come from a transplant donor. The CDR3 sequence: CTNTEAFF. CDR3 nucleotides: TGCACCAACACTGAAGCTTTCTTT.